The 3 T cell receptor beta chains reported below all come from one sample, sequenced in a study of T cell repertoires in cytomegalovirus infection. For these receptors, no antigen is known. TCRdb called the reads again in MiXCR, with one record for every CDR3 protein. Among about 700,000 distinct CDR3 sequences, around 32% were seen once, and the ten largest hold around a sixth. Sequencing used cultured PBMCs, obtained from culture after CMV antigen stimulation. These receptors were obtained from a human donor in good health (CMV status not recorded). Some clones in this sample may be carry-over from other donors' samples.

The chain recombines TRBV19 with TRBJ2-3; perhaps TRBD1 as D (6 bases). The V end lost 3 bases, the J end lost 4 bases, and 11 bases lay between the germline ends. This CDR3 has 14 amino acids. The germline V gene encodes CDR1 LNHDA and CDR2 SQIVND (reference sequence). The CDR3 is CASSIAGVSDTQYF. The CDR3 nucleotides read TGTGCCAGTAGTATTGCAGGGGTCTCAGATACGCAGTATTTT.

V and J are TRBV7-9 and TRBJ2-7; no reliable D call. Between the trimmed V and J ends, which lost 1 base and 5 bases, there was a span of 6 bases. The CDR3 runs 12 residues. Germline values: CDR1 SEHNR, CDR2 FQNEAQ (reference sequence). The CDR3 loop reads CASSLDSDEQYF. The CDR3 DNA reads as TGTGCCAGCAGCTTAGACAGTGACGAGCAGTACTTC.

A few counts support this clonotype. The chain carries TRBV15 and TRBJ2-7; D possibly matches TRBD1 or TRBD2 (5 bases each). Trimming stripped 3 bases from V and 2 bases from J, with 14 bases between. The length of the CDR3 is 15 residues. The germline gives CDR1 LNHNV, CDR2 YYDKDF (reference sequence). The chain's CDR3 is CATSSFRDRTYEQYF. In nucleotides, the CDR3 is TGTGCCACCAGCAGCTTCCGGGACCGGACCTACGAGCAGTACTTC.